The clone carrying this TCR beta chain showed up just once. Measured with immunoSEQ multiplex PCR; TCRdb has only the in-frame clones, and not every one. The table lists 160,000 or so clones, 84% of them singletons. This sample stems from a study of cytotoxic CD8 clonotypes in ibrutinib-treated CLL. Sample: PBMCs, taken after 24 months of ibrutinib treatment. This TCR was recovered from a human donor with chronic lymphocytic leukemia.

This CDR3 is CASTGGRGIWQFF. CDR3 in DNA: TGTGCCAGCACGGGGGGCCGAGGGATTTGGCAGTTCTTC. The chain joins TRBV11-1 to TRBJ2-1; D may be TRBD2 (7 bases). The CDR3 is 13 residues long. Germline CDR1 reads SGHAT; CDR2 reads FQDESV (reference sequence). The V end lost 7 bases, the J end lost 12 bases, and 19 bases lay between the germline ends.